This passage covers 5 T cell receptor beta chains from one sample sequenced in a study of T cells in Graves' hyperthyroidism and ophthalmopathy (dated by TCRdb to the late 2010s). Library preparation was by multiplex PCR. TCRdb shows the sequencer as Illumina HiSeq 2000. The TCR beta CDR3 regions were amplified from the RNA transcripts. The TCR CDR3 was subjected to a first round of RT-PCR using the HTBI primer set and the Qiagen OneStep RT-PCR kit. The public reads were reprocessed in TCRdb via fastp at Q25 and MiXCR, keeping in-frame beta chains. Each entry is one CDR3 protein sequence, shown with its most common DNA and genes. Recorded for this sample are a few hundred thousand distinct CDR3 sequences; about 14% of them occurred a single time. Clones ranked in the top ten supply 15% to 20% of the sample. Sequenced material: blood. These receptors were collected from a woman aged 25 to 45 with Graves' ophthalmopathy.

This clonotype was detected ten times or more. The J gene is TRBJ1-2, the V gene TRBV15, with a possible D match to TRBD1 (6 bases). CDR1 and CDR2 from the germline V gene are LNHNV and YYDKDF (reference sequence). V shed 2 bases and J shed 5 bases, with 9 bases lying between them. This CDR3 contains 13 residues. Written as DNA, the CDR3 is TGTGCCACCAGCAGACTTACAGGGTATGGCTACACCTTC. Translation gives CATSRLTGYGYTF.

This clonotype was counted ten times or more. The chain employs TRBV12-3 or TRBV12-4 and TRBJ2-7; TRBD1 aligns across 10 bases. The CDR3 contains 14 residues. The ends lost 3 bases at V and 6 bases at J; junction bases unmatched: 5. The CDR3 region is CASSFDRGQSEQYF. CDR3 in DNA: TGTGCCAGCAGTTTTGACAGGGGGCAATCCGAGCAGTACTTC.

This clonotype was found many times. The rearrangement joins TRBV4-1 to TRBJ1-4; no firm D call. CDR1 and CDR2 from the germline V gene are MGHRA and YSYEKL. CDR3 length: 13 amino acids. V lost 0 bases and J lost 6, with 5 bases in between. The CDR3 is CASSQDPYEKLFF. In nucleotides, the CDR3 is TGCGCCAGCAGCCAAGACCCGTATGAAAAACTGTTTTTT.

The J gene is TRBJ2-5, the V gene TRBV20-1; D call uncertain. Trimming shortened V by 2 bases and J by 7 bases, and 14 bases separated the two germline ends. This CDR3 has 13 residues. Per the germline V gene, CDR1 is DFQATT and CDR2 is SNEGSKA (reference sequence). The CDR3 spells CSARFKSGRTQYF. The CDR3 bases are TGCAGTGCTAGATTTAAATCTGGGCGGACCCAGTACTTC.

The chain carries TRBV20-1 and TRBJ1-5; 8 bases are shared with TRBD1. The CDR3 runs to 17 residues. Germline V gene sequence: CDR1 DFQATT, CDR2 SNEGSKA (reference sequence). J was trimmed by 7 bases and V by 3 bases; bases with no gene match: 17. Here the CDR3 reads CSASFPSQGAGWQPQHF. The CDR3 DNA sequence: TGCAGTGCTAGTTTCCCTTCCCAGGGGGCGGGCTGGCAGCCCCAGCATTTT.